The present TCR beta chain was sequenced within a study of early T cells in non-severe SARS-CoV-2 infection. Study in general: Sequencing was performed on bulk RNA from unsorted whole blood, leaving chains unpaired. Study results and limitations: Missing private and CD4 specificities, VDJdb matching favored anti-spike CD8 responses.

This clonotype has ten or more counts. The antigen remains unidentified. V lost 5 bases, J lost 1 base, and 1 base stayed unmatched. CDR3 length: 14 residues. Attachment of unique molecular identifiers to individual cDNA molecules was performed. A single record per CDR3 protein comes from TCRdb applying MiXCR to the 5' RACE reads. This repertoire shows approximately 110,000 distinct CDR3 sequences, about 15% found once; its top ten account for 21%. The V call is TRBV12-3 or TRBV12-4, the J call TRBJ1-5; TRBD1 matches 8 bases. This sequence originates from an adult who was a healthcare worker with PCR-confirmed SARS-CoV-2 infection or an uninfected control (not recorded which). Material: whole blood. For the CDR3, the DNA is TGTGCCAGCAGTCGGACAGGGAGCAATCAGCCCCAGCATTTT. Translation: CASSRTGSNQPQHF.